The present TCR beta chain was sequenced within a study of tumor-infiltrating lymphocytes in primary liver carcinoma. The wider study: All patients had surgically resected primary liver carcinoma. Study-level points and caveats: Researchers found tumor-adjacent and tumor-blood pairs overlapped less than tumor region pairs.

Unsorted whole blood served as the source of blood RNA, and germline DNA was extracted as well. Germline-derived CDR1 and CDR2 are WSHSY and SAAADI. The CDR3 has 15 amino acids. Unmatched junction bases numbered 11, after V lost 6 bases and J lost 6 bases. TCR beta cDNA was prepared out of 500 ng total RNA by means of a constant-region primer. The TCR beta library was amplified through three nested multiplex PCR rounds in a modified ARM-PCR procedure. Each of the first two PCR rounds ran approximately 10 cycles with TRBV1-TRBV30 forward and C-beta reverse primers. TCRdb re-analysed the multiplex PCR reads in MiXCR, keeping a single row per CDR3 protein. The data show about 300,000 distinct CDR3 sequences, roughly two thirds seen once. This clonotype was seen a handful of times. The antigen is unknown.

The TCR sequence derives from a middle-aged man with primary liver carcinoma and hepatitis B virus infection. V usage is TRBV10-2 and J usage is TRBJ2-3; 8 bases fit TRBD1. The specimen was peripheral blood. The CDR3 bases are TGCGCCAGCAGCGGGGGTCAGGGGGCGGATGATACGCAGTATTTT. It encodes CASSGGQGADDTQYF.